Given below is one T cell receptor (beta chain) in context. Its cognate antigen is unknown. The sample belongs to a study of graft-versus-host responses after intestinal transplantation. Across the whole study: Multivisceral, liver-intestinal, or isolated intestinal transplants were given to recipients. Every transplant recipient was induced with anti-thymocyte globulin, then maintained on tacrolimus and steroids for 2 to 3 years. Regarding the study as a whole: Circulating GvH clone levels at their peak were associated with HvG declines (early post-transplant).

Clones were sequenced by immunoSEQ multiplex PCR, and TCRdb holds only the in-frame ones, with some missing. The table includes around 84,000 clones, roughly 80% detected once. Between the trimmed V and J ends, which lost 7 bases and 1 base, there was a span of 8 bases. This CDR3 contains 13 residues. Per the germline V gene, CDR1 is SEHNR and CDR2 is FQNEAQ (reference sequence). The chain recombines TRBV7-9 with TRBJ1-5; D is perhaps TRBD1 (6 bases). The origin of this receptor is a human donor who received an intestinal transplant. This sample comprised unstimulated CD8+ T cells sorted from spleen or lymph node cells, obtained before intestinal transplant. This CDR3 reads CASNQGSNQPQHF. Written as DNA, the CDR3 is TGTGCCAGCAATCAGGGGAGCAATCAGCCCCAGCATTTT. The full variable domain, in which reference TRBV7-9 and TRBJ1-5 provide the parts outside the CDR3, is DTGVSQNPRHKITKRGQNVTFRCDPISEHNRLYWYRQTLGQGPEFLTYFQNEAQLEKSRLLSDRFSAERPKGSFSTLEIQRTEQGDSAMYLCASNQGSNQPQHFGDGTRLSIL.